This passage covers 3 T cell receptor beta chains from one sample sequenced in a study of cytomegalovirus exposure and HLA in healthy donors. Sequencing was performed with immunoSEQ multiplex PCR; in TCRdb, only in-frame clones are kept and a portion is missing. The data contain 150,000 to 200,000 clones, 86% of them singletons. The sequenced sample was PBMCs. The origin of the receptors is a man aged 18-30 years in good health and CMV-seropositive.

V is TRBV5-4 and J is TRBJ1-2, with D unclear. The CDR3 length is 13 residues. The ends were cut back, 0 bases at V and 3 bases at J, with 6 bases in the middle. Per the germline V gene, CDR1 is SGHNT and CDR2 is YYREEE (reference sequence). CDR3 sequence: CASSLDRDYGYTF. The CDR3 nucleotides are TGTGCCAGCAGCTTGGATCGGGACTATGGCTACACCTTC. Full variable domain (remainder filled in from reference TRBV5-4 and TRBJ1-2): ETGVTQSPTHLIKTRGQQVTLRCSSQSGHNTVSWYQQALGQGPQFIFQYYREEENGRGNFPPRFSGLQFPNYSSELNVNALELDDSALYLCASSLDRDYGYTFGSGTRLTVV.

The chain recombines TRBV5-1 with TRBJ2-1; D is possibly TRBD2 (10 bases). The germline gives CDR1 SGHRS, CDR2 YFSETQ. Trimming took off 2 bases at V and 3 bases at J, with 24 bases between the two ends. CDR3 length: 19 amino acids. The CDR3 bases are TGCGCCAGCAGCTTTGCGACAGGGGGACGGACTAGCGGCTACAATGAGCAGTTCTTC. Translated: CASSFATGGRTSGYNEQFF.

J is TRBJ2-7 and V is TRBV19; no reliable D call. Trimming pared 3 bases from V and 2 bases from J, leaving 20 bases between. The CDR3 extends over 17 amino acids. Germline V CDR1 and CDR2: LNHDA, SQIVND (reference sequence). This CDR3 is CASSMRWSIQTPYEQYF. The CDR3 DNA sequence: TGTGCCAGTAGTATGCGGTGGTCCATTCAAACGCCCTACGAGCAGTACTTC.